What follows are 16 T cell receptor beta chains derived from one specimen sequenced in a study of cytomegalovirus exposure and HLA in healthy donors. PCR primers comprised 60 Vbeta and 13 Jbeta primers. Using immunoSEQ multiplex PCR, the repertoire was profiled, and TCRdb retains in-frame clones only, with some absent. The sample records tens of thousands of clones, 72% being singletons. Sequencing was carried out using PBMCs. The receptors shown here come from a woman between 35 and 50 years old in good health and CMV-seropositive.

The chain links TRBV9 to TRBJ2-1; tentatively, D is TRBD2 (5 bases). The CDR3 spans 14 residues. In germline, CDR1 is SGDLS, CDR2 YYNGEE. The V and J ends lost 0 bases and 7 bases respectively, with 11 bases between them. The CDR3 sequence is CASSVAGRFNEQFF. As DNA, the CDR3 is TGTGCCAGCAGCGTAGCGGGGAGATTTAATGAGCAGTTCTTC.

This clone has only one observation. Here the CDR3 DNA reads TGTGCCAGCAGCTTAGTCTCTACTGGGGCCAACGTCCTGACTTTC. Encoded protein: CASSLVSTGANVLTF. The chain employs TRBV11-2 and TRBJ2-6; unclear D gene. V was trimmed by 1 base and J by 2 bases, leaving 6 bases between them. Germline assignment: CDR1 SGHAT and CDR2 FQNNGV. CDR3 length: 15 amino acids. Filled out from reference TRBV11-2 and TRBJ2-6, the complete variable domain reads EAGVAQSPRYKIIEKRQSVAFWCNPISGHATLYWYQQILGQGPKLLIQFQNNGVVDDSQLPKDRFSAERLKGVDSTLKIQPAKLEDSAVYLCASSLVSTGANVLTFGAGSRLTVL.

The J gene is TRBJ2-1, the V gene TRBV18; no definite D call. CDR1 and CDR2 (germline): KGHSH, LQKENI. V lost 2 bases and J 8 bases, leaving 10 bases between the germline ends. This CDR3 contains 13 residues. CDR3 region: CASSPNSPHEQFF. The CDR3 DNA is TGTGCCAGCTCACCAAATAGCCCCCATGAGCAGTTCTTC.

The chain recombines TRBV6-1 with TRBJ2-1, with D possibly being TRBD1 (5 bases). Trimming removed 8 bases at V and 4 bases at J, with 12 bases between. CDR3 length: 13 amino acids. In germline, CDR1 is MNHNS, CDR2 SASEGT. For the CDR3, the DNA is TGTGCCAGCCAGCTGGACACATACAATGAGCAGTTCTTC. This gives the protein CASQLDTYNEQFF.

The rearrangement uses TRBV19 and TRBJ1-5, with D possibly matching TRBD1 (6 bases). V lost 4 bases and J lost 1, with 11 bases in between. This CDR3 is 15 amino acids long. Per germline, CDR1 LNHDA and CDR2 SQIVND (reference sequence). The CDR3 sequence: CASSTGRGSNQPQHF. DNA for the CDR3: TGTGCCAGTAGTACAGGCAGGGGCAGCAATCAGCCCCAGCATTTT.

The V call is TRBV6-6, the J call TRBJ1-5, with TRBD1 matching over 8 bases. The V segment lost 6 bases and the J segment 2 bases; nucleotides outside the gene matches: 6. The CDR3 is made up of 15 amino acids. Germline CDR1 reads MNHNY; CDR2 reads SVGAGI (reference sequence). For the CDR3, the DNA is TGTGCCAGCAGAGGGGACAGGAGGGGCAATCAGCCCCAGCATTTT. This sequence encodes CASRGDRRGNQPQHF.

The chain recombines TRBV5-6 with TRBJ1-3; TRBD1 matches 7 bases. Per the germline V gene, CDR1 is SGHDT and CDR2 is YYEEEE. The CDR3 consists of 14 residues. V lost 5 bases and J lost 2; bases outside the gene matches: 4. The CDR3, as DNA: TGTGCCAGCAGACTCCAGGGGGCTGGAAACACCATATATTTT. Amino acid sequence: CASRLQGAGNTIYF.

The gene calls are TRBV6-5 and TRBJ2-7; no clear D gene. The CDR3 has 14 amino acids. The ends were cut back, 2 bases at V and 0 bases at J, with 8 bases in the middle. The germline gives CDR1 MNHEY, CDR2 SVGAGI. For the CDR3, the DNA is TGTGCCAGCAGTTACAGGCGGTCCTCCTACGAGCAGTACTTC. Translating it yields CASSYRRSSYEQYF.

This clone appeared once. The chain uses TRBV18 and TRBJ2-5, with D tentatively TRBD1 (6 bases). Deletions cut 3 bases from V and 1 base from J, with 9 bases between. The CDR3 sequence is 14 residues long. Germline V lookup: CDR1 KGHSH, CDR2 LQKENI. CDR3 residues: CASSPTGFQETQYF. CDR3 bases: TGTGCCAGCTCACCGACAGGATTCCAAGAGACCCAGTACTTC. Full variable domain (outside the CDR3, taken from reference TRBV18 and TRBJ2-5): NAGVMQNPRHLVRRRGQEARLRCSPMKGHSHVYWYRQLPEEGLKFMVYLQKENIIDESGMPKERFSAEFPKEGPSILRIQQVVRGDSAAYFCASSPTGFQETQYFGPGTRLLVL.

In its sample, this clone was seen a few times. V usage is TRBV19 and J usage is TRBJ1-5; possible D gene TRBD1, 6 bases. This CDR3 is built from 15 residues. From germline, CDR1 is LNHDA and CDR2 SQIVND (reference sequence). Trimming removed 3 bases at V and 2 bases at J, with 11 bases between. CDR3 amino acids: CASSMAGAGNQPQHF. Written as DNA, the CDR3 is TGTGCCAGTAGTATGGCGGGGGCCGGCAATCAGCCCCAGCATTTT. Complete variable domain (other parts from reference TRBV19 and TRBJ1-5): DGGITQSPKYLFRKEGQNVTLSCEQNLNHDAMYWYRQDPGQGLRLIYYSQIVNDFQKGDIAEGYSVSREKKESFPLTVTSAQKNPTAFYLCASSMAGAGNQPQHFGDGTRLSIL.

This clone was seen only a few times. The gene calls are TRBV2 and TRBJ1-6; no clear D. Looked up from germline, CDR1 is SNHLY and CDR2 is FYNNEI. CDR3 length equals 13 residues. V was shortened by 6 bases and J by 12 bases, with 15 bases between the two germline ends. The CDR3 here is CASSLSGYEPLHF. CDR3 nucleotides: TGTGCCAGCAGCCTTTCGGGGTACGAACCCCTCCACTTT.

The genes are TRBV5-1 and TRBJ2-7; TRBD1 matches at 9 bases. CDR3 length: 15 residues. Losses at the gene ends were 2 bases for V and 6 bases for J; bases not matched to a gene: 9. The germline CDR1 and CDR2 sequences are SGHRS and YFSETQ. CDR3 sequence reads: CASSFLPGQGGEQYF. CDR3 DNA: TGCGCCAGCAGCTTTCTCCCGGGACAGGGTGGCGAGCAGTACTTC. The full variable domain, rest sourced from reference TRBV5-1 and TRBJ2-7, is KAGVTQTPRYLIKTRGQQVTLSCSPISGHRSVSWYQQTPGQGLQFLFEYFSETQRNKGNFPGRFSGRQFSNSRSEMNVSTLELGDSALYLCASSFLPGQGGEQYFGPGTRLTVT.

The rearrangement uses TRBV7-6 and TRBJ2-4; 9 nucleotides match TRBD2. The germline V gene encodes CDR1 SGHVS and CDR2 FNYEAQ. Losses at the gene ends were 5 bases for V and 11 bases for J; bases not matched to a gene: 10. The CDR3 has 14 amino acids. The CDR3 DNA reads TGTGCCAGCAGCACACTAGCGGGCGTGGGCCTTCAGTACTTC. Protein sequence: CASSTLAGVGLQYF.

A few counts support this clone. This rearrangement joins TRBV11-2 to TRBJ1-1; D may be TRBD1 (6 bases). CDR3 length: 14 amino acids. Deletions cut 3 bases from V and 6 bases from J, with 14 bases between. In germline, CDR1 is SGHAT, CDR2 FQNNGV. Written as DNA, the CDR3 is TGTGCCAGCAGCTTGGCGTCCGAGGGGGCTGAAGCTTTCTTT. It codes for CASSLASEGAEAFF.

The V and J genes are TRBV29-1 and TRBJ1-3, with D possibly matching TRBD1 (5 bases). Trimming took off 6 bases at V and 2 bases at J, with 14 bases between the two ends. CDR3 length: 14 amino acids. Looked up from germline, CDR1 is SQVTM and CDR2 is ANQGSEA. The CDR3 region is CSVIITGAGNTIYF. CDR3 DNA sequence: TGCAGCGTCATCATAACGGGGGCTGGAAACACCATATATTTT.

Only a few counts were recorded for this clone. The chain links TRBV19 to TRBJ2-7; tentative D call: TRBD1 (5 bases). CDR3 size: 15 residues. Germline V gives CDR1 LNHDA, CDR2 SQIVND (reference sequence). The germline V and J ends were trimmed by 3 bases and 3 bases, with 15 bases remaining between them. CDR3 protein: CASSMRLQELYEQYF. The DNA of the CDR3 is TGTGCCAGTAGTATGAGGCTACAGGAGCTCTACGAGCAGTACTTC.